This TCR beta chain was captured in a study of immune evolution from preneoplasia to lung adenocarcinoma. Study results and limitations: Later-stage lesions seemingly showed higher T cell density and diversity than normal lung. Highest clonality occurred in KRAS-mutant, not EGFR-mutant or double wild-type, nodules. From normal lung to invasive adenocarcinoma, top clone frequencies appeared to decrease.

Trimming cost V 3 bases and J 0 bases; bases outside gene matches: 14. Germline V gene lookup returns CDR1 MRHNA and CDR2 SNTAGT. CDR3 length: 20 amino acids. The table came from immunoSEQ multiplex PCR; TCRdb's copy has only in-frame clones and leaves some out. The data hold about 10,000 clones, with over 60% observed a single time. Resections took place in Japan or China from 2014 to 2017. Details on this clone: Its antigen is still unknown.

Sequencing was carried out using FFPE minimally invasive lung adenocarcinoma tissue. The chain employs TRBV6-4 and TRBJ2-3; 11 bases agree with TRBD2. The clonotype was recovered from a person aged 65 to 85 with lung adenocarcinoma. Some clones in this sample may be carry-over from other donors' samples. CDR3 coding DNA: TGTGCCAGCAGTGAAGTATCGGGACTAGCGGCCCGTCCTAGCACAGATACGCAGTATTTT. This encodes CASSEVSGLAARPSTDTQYF.